One sample yielded the 2 T cell receptor beta chains listed below, sequenced in a study of regulatory T cells in long-lasting Graves disease. Time point specified: newly diagnosed GD, antithyroid drugs for less than 3 months. From RNA extracted from PBMCs, the TCR library was made. In building TCR beta libraries, iRepertoire HTBI primers were used together with Arm-PCR of CDR3 regions. Via MiXCR, TCRdb re-called the multiplex PCR reads, giving one row per CDR3 protein. This sample has 350,000 to 500,000 distinct CDR3 sequences; around 15% occur once, and the top ten carry approximately 15%. These same records also appear under a second study, on T cells in Graves' hyperthyroidism and ophthalmopathy.

The sample was peripheral blood mononuclear cells (PBMCs), taken at new diagnosis, from a patient treated with antithyroid drugs. The receptors derive from a woman aged 45 to 65 with Graves disease.

The V and J genes are TRBV5-6 and TRBJ1-4, with 7 nucleotides matching TRBD1. V trimming: 0 bases; J trimming: 11 bases; junction bases outside the gene matches: 1. Germline lookup yields CDR1 SGHDT and CDR2 YYEEEE. CDR3 length: 12 amino acids. The CDR3, as DNA: TGTGCCAGCAGCTTGGGGACAGGTAAACTGTTTTTT. Translating gives CASSLGTGKLFF.

This clonotype was counted ten times or more. The CDR3 DNA reads as TGTGCCAGCAGCACCGGGACTAGCGTATACAATGAGCAGTTCTTC. Amino acid sequence: CASSTGTSVYNEQFF. V usage is TRBV11-1 and J usage is TRBJ2-1, with 10 bases identical to TRBD2. The length of the CDR3 is 15 residues. The ends lost 5 bases at V and 4 bases at J; junction bases unmatched: 5. Germline CDR1 is SGHAT and CDR2 is FQDESV (reference sequence).